Presented here are 27 T cell receptor beta chains from one specimen sequenced in a study of cytomegalovirus exposure and HLA in healthy donors. PCR amplification relied on 60 Vbeta primers (plus 13 Jbeta primers). The method was immunoSEQ multiplex PCR; TCRdb's version includes in-frame clones alone and lacks a portion of them. Among fewer than 250,000 clones listed, 70% to 85% were seen once. The sequenced material came from PBMCs. Receptor source: a girl under 10 years old in good health and CMV-seronegative.

The chain recombines TRBV5-4 with TRBJ1-4, with D tentatively TRBD1 (6 bases). This CDR3 contains 13 residues. Between the trimmed V and J ends, which lost 4 bases and 7 bases, there was a span of 11 bases. Germline lookup yields CDR1 SGHNT and CDR2 YYREEE (reference sequence). For the CDR3, the DNA is TGTGCCAGCAGCCCACCGGACAGTGAAAAACTGTTTTTT. Translation: CASSPPDSEKLFF.

In DNA form, the CDR3 reads TGTGCCAGCAGTCCCCGGGACAGGCAAGAGACCCAGTACTTC. As protein: CASSPRDRQETQYF. The rearrangement links TRBV27 to TRBJ2-5; 8 bases map to TRBD1. The V gene end was trimmed by 5 bases and the J gene end by 2 bases; junction bases not matched to a gene: 4. Germline lookup yields CDR1 MNHEY and CDR2 SMNVEV (reference sequence). This CDR3 contains 14 residues.

The gene calls are TRBV6-1 and TRBJ2-5, with D possibly being TRBD2 (6 bases). The CDR3 has 14 residues. The ends were cut back, 6 bases at V and 4 bases at J, with 15 bases in the middle. Germline CDR1 is MNHNS and CDR2 is SASEGT. The DNA for the CDR3 is TGTGCCAGCAGCGGCTCGCGGCGGGGAGAGACCCAGTACTTC. Translating gives CASSGSRRGETQYF.

CDR3 DNA: TGTGCCAGCAGGTATAGCGGTGGCAGCAATCAGCCCCAGCATTTT. The encoded protein is CASRYSGGSNQPQHF. The genes are TRBV27 and TRBJ1-5; D call uncertain. Trimming cost V 6 bases and J 1 base, with 13 bases left between them. The CDR3 extends over 15 amino acids. Germline V gene sequence: CDR1 MNHEY, CDR2 SMNVEV (reference sequence).

The chain links TRBV6-1 to TRBJ2-5; D gene unclear. Trimming removed 4 bases at V and 2 bases at J, with 8 bases between. This CDR3 comprises 13 residues. Germline CDR1 MNHNS, CDR2 SASEGT. The CDR3 sequence is CASSGLAQETQYF. CDR3 bases: TGTGCCAGCAGTGGACTGGCACAAGAGACCCAGTACTTC.

The CDR3 DNA reads as TGTGCCAGCAGCTCCTCGACAGGCGGGCAGCCCCAGCATTTT. Amino acid sequence: CASSSSTGGQPQHF. The chain joins TRBV6-5 to TRBJ1-5; D may be TRBD1 (6 bases). This CDR3 is 14 amino acids long. The V end lost 6 bases, the J end lost 7 bases, and 16 bases lay between the germline ends. Per the germline V gene, CDR1 is MNHEY and CDR2 is SVGAGI.

The chain is built from TRBV27 and TRBJ1-2; possibly TRBD1 for D (5 bases). Trimming removed 0 bases from V and 6 bases from J, with 20 bases in between. Germline V gene data show CDR1 as MNHEY and CDR2 as SMNVEV (reference sequence). The CDR3 is 17 residues long. CDR3 sequence: CASSLSGTAYRGDGYTF. CDR3 DNA: TGTGCCAGCAGTTTATCTGGGACGGCCTACCGGGGGGATGGCTACACCTTC.

This sequence joins TRBV5-4 and TRBJ2-3; TRBD2 matches 8 bases. J was trimmed by 4 bases and V by 0 bases; bases with no gene match: 10. Looked up from germline, CDR1 is SGHNT and CDR2 is YYREEE (reference sequence). The CDR3 loop spans 17 amino acids. In nucleotides, the CDR3 is TGTGCCAGCAGCTTGGACAGCGCGGGGGGTGGGTCAGATACGCAGTATTTT. Translating gives CASSLDSAGGGSDTQYF.

This chain links TRBV5-4 with TRBJ2-2; no clear D gene. Germline V gene data show CDR1 as SGHNT and CDR2 as YYREEE (reference sequence). CDR3 length: 13 residues. The V end was cut by 3 bases, the J end by 1 base, with 4 bases between. CDR3 sequence reads: CASSYLNTGELFF. As DNA, the CDR3 is TGTGCCAGCAGCTACTTGAACACCGGGGAGCTGTTTTTT.

The CDR3 loop reads CASSQDRDTEAFF. The CDR3 DNA sequence: TGTGCCAGCTCACAGGACAGAGACACTGAAGCTTTCTTT. The gene calls are TRBV18 and TRBJ1-1, with a possible D match to TRBD1 (6 bases). CDR3 length: 13 amino acids. The V end lost 4 bases, the J end lost 3 bases, and 9 bases lay between the germline ends. CDR1 KGHSH and CDR2 LQKENI come from the germline V gene.

The chain has TRBV5-1 and TRBJ1-6; D may be TRBD1 (6 bases). Trimming shortened V by 0 bases and J by 10 bases, and 14 bases separated the two germline ends. CDR3 length: 15 amino acids. Germline-derived CDR1 and CDR2 are SGHRS and YFSETQ. CDR3 residues: CASSLARGRGSPLHF. DNA of the CDR3: TGCGCCAGCAGCTTGGCCAGGGGAAGGGGCTCACCCCTCCACTTT.

V usage is TRBV4-1 and J usage is TRBJ2-7, with 8 bases aligning to TRBD2. Germline assignment: CDR1 MGHRA and CDR2 YSYEKL. The length of the CDR3 is 16 residues. Unmatched junction bases numbered 10, after V lost 4 bases and J lost 2 bases. The CDR3 DNA sequence: TGCGCCAGCAGCCTAGGAGGTACTAGCGGAACCTACGAGCAGTACTTC. Amino acid sequence: CASSLGGTSGTYEQYF.

This clone was seen more than once but under ten times. The chain has TRBV5-4 and TRBJ2-5; TRBD1 aligns across 10 bases. Germline V lookup: CDR1 SGHNT, CDR2 YYREEE (reference sequence). The V and J ends lost 0 bases and 5 bases, in that order; junction bases with no gene match: 4. This CDR3 contains 15 residues. Here the CDR3 DNA reads TGTGCCAGCAGCTTGGCGACAGGGGGCACGGAGACCCAGTACTTC. This gives the protein CASSLATGGTETQYF.

This clone was recorded only once. The CDR3 DNA reads TGTGCCAGCAGTGAAGGAGTTACCTACGAGCAGTACTTC. It specifies CASSEGVTYEQYF. The chain uses TRBV6-1 and TRBJ2-7; D not certain. CDR3 size: 13 residues. V lost 1 base and J 2 bases, leaving 6 bases between the germline ends. Germline CDR1 and CDR2: MNHNS and SASEGT.

This clone was recorded only once. The rearrangement joins TRBV7-9 to TRBJ1-5; a possible D gene is TRBD1 (6 bases). The germline V gene has CDR1 SEHNR and CDR2 FQNEAQ (reference sequence). The germline V and J ends were trimmed by 1 base and 5 bases, with 12 bases remaining between them. This CDR3 is 15 amino acids long. As DNA, the CDR3 is TGTGCCAGCAGCTTAGGGTACAGGGACCATCAGCCCCAGCATTTT. Translation gives CASSLGYRDHQPQHF. The variable domain in full, completed from reference TRBV7-9 and TRBJ1-5, reads DTGVSQNPRHKITKRGQNVTFRCDPISEHNRLYWYRQTLGQGPEFLTYFQNEAQLEKSRLLSDRFSAERPKGSFSTLEIQRTEQGDSAMYLCASSLGYRDHQPQHFGDGTRLSIL.

This clone has just a few counts. The chain is built from TRBV10-3 and TRBJ2-3; 8 positions agree with TRBD2. The V gene's germline CDR1 is ENHRY and CDR2 SYGVKD. The length of the CDR3 is 15 residues. V shed 6 bases, J shed 4 bases, and the junction held 9 bases outside the gene matches. The CDR3 loop reads CAISAGTSFSDTQYF. The DNA for the CDR3 is TGTGCCATCAGCGCCGGGACTAGTTTTTCAGATACGCAGTATTTT.

This chain joins TRBV19 and TRBJ1-4; TRBD1 matches 11 bases. Germline CDR1 reads LNHDA; CDR2 reads SQIVND (reference sequence). V lost 5 bases to trimming and J lost 2 bases; unmatched junction nucleotides: 7. This CDR3 comprises 17 residues. The CDR3 sequence is CASSLGQGADTNEKLFF. The CDR3 region has the DNA TGTGCCAGTAGTCTCGGACAGGGGGCAGATACTAATGAAAAACTGTTTTTT.

The table lists this clone with a few counts. This chain links TRBV6-1 with TRBJ2-7, with D possibly matching TRBD2 (7 bases). The ends were cut back, 4 bases at V and 4 bases at J, with 23 bases in the middle. The CDR3 length is 17 residues. Per germline, CDR1 MNHNS and CDR2 SASEGT. The CDR3 spells CASSGLVGGGGFYEQYF. The CDR3 DNA is TGTGCCAGCAGTGGTCTGGTTGGGGGAGGGGGATTTTACGAGCAGTACTTC.

The J gene is TRBJ2-2, the V gene TRBV7-9, with D possibly TRBD1 on 5 matching bases. Trimming took 5 bases from V and 3 from J, leaving 19 bases between them. Germline CDR1 and CDR2: SEHNR and FQNEAQ (reference sequence). The CDR3 has 17 residues. The CDR3 nucleotides are TGTGCCAGCAGCACCCGGGTCCAGGGTTGGGACACCGGGGAGCTGTTTTTT. Protein product: CASSTRVQGWDTGELFF.

This sequence joins TRBV29-1 and TRBJ1-1; D possibly corresponds to TRBD1 (6 bases). This CDR3 has 17 residues. Trimming removed 3 bases from V and 0 bases from J, with 20 bases in between. Per germline, CDR1 SQVTM and CDR2 ANQGSEA. The CDR3 DNA reads as TGCAGCGTTGACCCGAGCCCAGGGGCTCCAATGAACACTGAAGCTTTCTTT. As protein: CSVDPSPGAPMNTEAFF.

This clone has only one observation. The chain couples TRBV6-1 to TRBJ1-4; D is unresolved. The V gene's germline CDR1 is MNHNS and CDR2 SASEGT. This CDR3 has 15 amino acids. V was clipped by 4 bases and J by 4 bases, with 13 bases between them. CDR3 protein: CASSGERRGNEKLFF. DNA of the CDR3: TGTGCCAGCAGTGGTGAGCGCAGAGGTAATGAAAAACTGTTTTTT.

This clone was found a few times. This chain links TRBV13 with TRBJ2-4; weak D call: TRBD1 (6 bases). The V end was cut by 3 bases, the J end by 6 bases, with 15 bases between. Germline CDR1 and CDR2: PRHDT and FYEKMQ (reference sequence). The length of the CDR3 is 15 residues. The CDR3 bases are TGTGCCAGCAGCTTTCGAGGGGGAAACGGAAACATTCAGTACTTC. Its translation: CASSFRGGNGNIQYF.

This clone was seen a single time. The chain employs TRBV7-9 and TRBJ1-2; D is unresolved. With 0 bases removed from V and 4 bases from J, the gap between germline ends came to 24 bases. Germline loops: CDR1 SEHNR, CDR2 FQNEAQ (reference sequence). The CDR3 loop spans 19 amino acids. The chain's CDR3 is CASSLAVFGRRTSSYGYTF. For the CDR3, the DNA is TGTGCCAGCAGCTTAGCGGTTTTTGGACGGAGGACCTCAAGCTATGGCTACACCTTC. The full variable domain, its missing parts supplied by reference TRBV7-9 and TRBJ1-2, is DTGVSQNPRHKITKRGQNVTFRCDPISEHNRLYWYRQTLGQGPEFLTYFQNEAQLEKSRLLSDRFSAERPKGSFSTLEIQRTEQGDSAMYLCASSLAVFGRRTSSYGYTFGSGTRLTVV.

The V call is TRBV21-1, the J call TRBJ2-1; TRBD1 is the table's D call and was not checked against the DNA. TRBV21-1 is a recognized pseudogene. The CDR3 length is 17 residues. In DNA form, the CDR3 reads TGTGCCAGCACCCCCCCGGGCGGGCAGGGGTCGAACAATGAGCAGTTCTTC. Amino acid sequence: CASTPPGGQGSNNEQFF.

The chain carries TRBV21-1 and TRBJ1-2; TRBD1 is the table's D call and was not checked against the DNA. TRBV21-1 is deemed a pseudogene. This CDR3 has 16 amino acids. The CDR3 nucleotides read TGTGCCAGCAGCAAGAGGCTGGGGGCCACGGCCTATGGCTACACCTTC. This codes for CASSKRLGATAYGYTF.

This clone was observed a single time. This sequence joins TRBV6-5 and TRBJ2-7, with 7 bases that match TRBD1. CDR1 and CDR2 (germline): MNHEY, SVGAGI. Unmatched junction bases numbered 9, after V lost 6 bases and J lost 4 bases. This CDR3 comprises 14 residues. For the CDR3, the DNA is TGTGCCAGCAGGGAGGACAGGCGGCGGTACGAGCAGTACTTC. The encoded protein is CASREDRRRYEQYF.

Comment on this clone: This specimen includes other DNA sequences encoding the same CDR3. The chain combines TRBV7-2 with TRBJ1-5; D ambiguous. Germline V CDR1 and CDR2: SGHTA, FQGNSA. V shed 4 bases and J shed 4 bases, with 8 bases lying between them. The CDR3 length is 13 residues. The CDR3 region is CASSYRGNQPQHF. For the CDR3, the DNA is TGTGCCAGCAGCTATAGAGGGAATCAGCCCCAGCATTTT. The full variable domain, with the rest looked up from reference TRBV7-2 and TRBJ1-5, is GAGVSQSPSNKVTEKGKDVELRCDPISGHTALYWYRQSLGQGLEFLIYFQGNSAPDKSGLPSDRFSAERTGGSVSTLTIQRTQQEDSAVYLCASSYRGNQPQHFGDGTRLSIL.